Below are 5 T cell receptor beta chains sequenced from a single sample in a study of OX40 agonist ivuxolimab in advanced cancers. The data were produced by immunoSEQ multiplex PCR, yet TCRdb's version contains in-frame clones alone and is incomplete. The table has roughly 49,000 clones, around 81% seen once; the top ten hold 5.5% to 8%. The starting material was CD4+ or CD8+ T cells sorted from blood, obtained in a trial of the OX40 agonist ivuxolimab. The source is an adult with an advanced solid tumor such as melanoma, head and neck, liver or kidney cancer.

This chain joins TRBV21-1 and TRBJ2-5; TRBD2, the table's D call, was not compared with the DNA. TRBV21-1 is termed a pseudogene. CDR3 size: 14 residues. DNA of the CDR3: TGTGCCAGCAGCCCGGGACTAGCGGGTGAGACCCAGTACTTC. Translated, it gives CASSPGLAGETQYF.

The rearrangement uses TRBV11-2 and TRBJ2-5; the D gene is possibly TRBD2 (5 bases). The germline V gene has CDR1 SGHAT and CDR2 FQNNGV. This CDR3 contains 12 residues. V shed 3 bases and J shed 4 bases, with 6 bases lying between them. As DNA, the CDR3 is TGTGCCAGCAGCTTTGAGGGAGAGACCCAGTACTTC. Encoded protein: CASSFEGETQYF.

The chain links TRBV27 to TRBJ2-6; D is ambiguous. Germline CDR1 is MNHEY and CDR2 is SMNVEV (reference sequence). V was shortened by 1 base and J by 0 bases, with 4 bases between the two germline ends. The CDR3 length is 15 residues. The CDR3 DNA follows: TGTGCCAGCAGTTTATATTCCTCTGGGGCCAACGTCCTGACTTTC. Translating it yields CASSLYSSGANVLTF.

V is TRBV5-4 and J is TRBJ1-6; unclear D gene. Germline V CDR1 and CDR2: SGHNT, YYREEE (reference sequence). V shed 4 bases and J shed 8 bases, with 10 bases lying between them. The CDR3 runs to 13 residues. The CDR3 spells CASSPGRDSPLHF. The DNA of the CDR3 is TGTGCCAGCAGCCCCGGACGGGATTCACCCCTCCACTTT.

The gene calls are TRBV7-9 and TRBJ2-7; D may be TRBD1 or TRBD2 (5 bases each). Between the trimmed V and J ends, which lost 8 bases and 0 bases, there was a span of 11 bases. Germline V gene data show CDR1 as SEHNR and CDR2 as FQNEAQ (reference sequence). This CDR3 comprises 13 residues. CDR3 residues: CASGTYNSYEQYF. CDR3 DNA sequence: TGTGCCAGCGGGACGTACAACTCCTACGAGCAGTACTTC.